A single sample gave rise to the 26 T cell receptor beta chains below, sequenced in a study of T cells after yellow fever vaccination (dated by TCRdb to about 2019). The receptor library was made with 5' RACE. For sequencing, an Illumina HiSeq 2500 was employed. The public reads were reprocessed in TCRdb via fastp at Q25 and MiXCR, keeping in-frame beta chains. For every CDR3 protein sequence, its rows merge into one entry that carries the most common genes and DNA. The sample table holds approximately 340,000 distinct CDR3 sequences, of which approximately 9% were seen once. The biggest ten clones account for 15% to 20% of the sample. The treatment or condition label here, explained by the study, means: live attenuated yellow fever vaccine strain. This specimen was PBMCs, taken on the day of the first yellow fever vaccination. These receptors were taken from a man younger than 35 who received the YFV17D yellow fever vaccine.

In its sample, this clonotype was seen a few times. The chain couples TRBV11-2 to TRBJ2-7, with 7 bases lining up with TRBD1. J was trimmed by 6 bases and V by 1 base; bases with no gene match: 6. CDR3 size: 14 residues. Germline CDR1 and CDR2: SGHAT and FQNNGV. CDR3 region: CASSLGQGDLEQYF. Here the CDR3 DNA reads TGTGCCAGCAGCTTAGGTCAGGGGGACCTCGAGCAGTACTTC.

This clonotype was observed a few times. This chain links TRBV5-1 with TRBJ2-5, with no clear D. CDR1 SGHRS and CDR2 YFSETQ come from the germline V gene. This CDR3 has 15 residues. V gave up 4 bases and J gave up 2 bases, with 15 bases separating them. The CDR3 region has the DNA TGCGCCAGCAGCCCGTTCGGAACCCCTCAAGAGACCCAGTACTTC. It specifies CASSPFGTPQETQYF.

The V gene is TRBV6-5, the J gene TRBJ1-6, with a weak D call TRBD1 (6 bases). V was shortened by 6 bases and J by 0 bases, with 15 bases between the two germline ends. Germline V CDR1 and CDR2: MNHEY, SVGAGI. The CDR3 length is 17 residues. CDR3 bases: TGTGCCAGCAGCTTACCTACAGGGAGCTCCTATAATTCACCCCTCCACTTT. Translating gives CASSLPTGSSYNSPLHF.

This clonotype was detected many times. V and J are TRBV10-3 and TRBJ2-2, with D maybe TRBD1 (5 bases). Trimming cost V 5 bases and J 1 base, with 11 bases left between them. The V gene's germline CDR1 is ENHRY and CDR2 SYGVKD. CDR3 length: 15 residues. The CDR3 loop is CAISNAGQNTGELFF. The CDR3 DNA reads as TGTGCCATCAGTAACGCAGGGCAGAACACCGGGGAGCTGTTTTTT.

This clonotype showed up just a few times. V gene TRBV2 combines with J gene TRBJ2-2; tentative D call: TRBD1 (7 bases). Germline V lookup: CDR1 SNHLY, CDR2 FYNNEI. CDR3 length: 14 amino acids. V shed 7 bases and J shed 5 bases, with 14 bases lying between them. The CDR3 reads CASKGQGGTGELFF. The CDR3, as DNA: TGTGCCAGCAAGGGGCAGGGGGGAACCGGGGAGCTGTTTTTT. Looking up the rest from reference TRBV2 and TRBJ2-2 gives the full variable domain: EPEVTQTPSHQVTQMGQEVILRCVPISNHLYFYWYRQILGQKVEFLVSFYNNEISEKSEIFDDQFSVERPDGSNFTLKIRSTKLEDSAMYFCASKGQGGTGELFFGEGSRLTVL.

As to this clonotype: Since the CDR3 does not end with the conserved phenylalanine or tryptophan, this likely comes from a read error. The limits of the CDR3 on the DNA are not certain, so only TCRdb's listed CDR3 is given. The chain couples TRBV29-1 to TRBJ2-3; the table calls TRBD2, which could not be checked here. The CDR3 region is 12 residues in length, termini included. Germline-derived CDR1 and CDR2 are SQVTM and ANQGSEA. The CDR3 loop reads CSVDTMEGSTKI.

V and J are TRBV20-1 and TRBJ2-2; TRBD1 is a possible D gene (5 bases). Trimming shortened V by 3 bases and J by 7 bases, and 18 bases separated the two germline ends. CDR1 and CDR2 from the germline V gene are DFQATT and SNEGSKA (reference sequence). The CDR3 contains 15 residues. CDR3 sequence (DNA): TGCAGTGCTAGTCTAGTCAGGGAAGGAATCGGGGAGCTGTTTTTT. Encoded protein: CSASLVREGIGELFF.

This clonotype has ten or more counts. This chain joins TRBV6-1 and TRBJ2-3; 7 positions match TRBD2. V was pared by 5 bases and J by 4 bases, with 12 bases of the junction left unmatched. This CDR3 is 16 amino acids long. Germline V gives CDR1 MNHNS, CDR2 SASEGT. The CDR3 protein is CASSRDYPDLADTQYF. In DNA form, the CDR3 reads TGTGCCAGCAGTCGGGACTACCCCGATTTGGCAGATACGCAGTATTTT.

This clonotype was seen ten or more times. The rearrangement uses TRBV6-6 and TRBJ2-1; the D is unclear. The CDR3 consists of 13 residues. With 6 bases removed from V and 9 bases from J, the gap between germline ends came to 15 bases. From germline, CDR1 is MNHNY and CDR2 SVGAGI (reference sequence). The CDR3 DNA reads TGTGCCAGCAGCCTACCGCAAGTGGGTGAGCAGTTCTTC. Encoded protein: CASSLPQVGEQFF.

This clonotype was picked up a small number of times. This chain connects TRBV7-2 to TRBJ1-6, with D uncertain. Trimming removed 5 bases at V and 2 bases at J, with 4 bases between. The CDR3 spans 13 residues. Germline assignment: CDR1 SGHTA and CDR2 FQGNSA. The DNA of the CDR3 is TGTGCCAGCAGCCCCCCCTATAATTCACCCCTCCACTTT. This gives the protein CASSPPYNSPLHF.

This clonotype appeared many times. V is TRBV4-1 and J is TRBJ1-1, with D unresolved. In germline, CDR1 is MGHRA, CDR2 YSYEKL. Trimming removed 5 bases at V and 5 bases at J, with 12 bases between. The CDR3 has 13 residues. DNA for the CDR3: TGCGCCAGCAGCTTCGCCAGGTGGACTGAAGCTTTCTTT. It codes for CASSFARWTEAFF.

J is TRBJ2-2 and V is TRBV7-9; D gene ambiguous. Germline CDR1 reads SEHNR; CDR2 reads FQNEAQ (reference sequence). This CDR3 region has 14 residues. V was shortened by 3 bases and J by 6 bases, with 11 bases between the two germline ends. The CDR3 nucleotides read TGTGCCAGCAGCTTCTCTAGAGATGCCGGGGAGCTGTTTTTT. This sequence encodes CASSFSRDAGELFF.

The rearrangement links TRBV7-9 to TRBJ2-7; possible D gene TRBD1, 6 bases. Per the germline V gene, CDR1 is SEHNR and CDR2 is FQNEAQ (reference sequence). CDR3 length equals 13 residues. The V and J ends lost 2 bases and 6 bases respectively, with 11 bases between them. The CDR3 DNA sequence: TGTGCCAGCAGCTTACAGGGGTACGCCGAGCAGTACGTC. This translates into CASSLQGYAEQYV.

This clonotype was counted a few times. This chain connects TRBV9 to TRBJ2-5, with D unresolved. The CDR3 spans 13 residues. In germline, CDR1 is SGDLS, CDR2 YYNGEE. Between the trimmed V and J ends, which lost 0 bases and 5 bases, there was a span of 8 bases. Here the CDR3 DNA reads TGTGCCAGCAGCGTAGGAGTTTTGGAGACCCAGTACTTC. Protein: CASSVGVLETQYF.

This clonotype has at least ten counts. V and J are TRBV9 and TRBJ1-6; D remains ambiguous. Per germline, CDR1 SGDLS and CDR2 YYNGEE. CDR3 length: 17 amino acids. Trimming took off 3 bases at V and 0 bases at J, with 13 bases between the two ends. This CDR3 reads CASSGGPGSSYNSPLHF. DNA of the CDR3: TGTGCCAGCAGCGGAGGGCCGGGGAGCTCCTATAATTCACCCCTCCACTTT.

The CDR3 here is CASSPLSLLEYNEQFF. The CDR3 nucleotides read TGTGCCAGCAGCCCCCTTTCGCTTCTGGAATACAATGAGCAGTTCTTC. V and J are TRBV7-6 and TRBJ2-1; D is undetermined. Germline CDR1 SGHVS, CDR2 FNYEAQ. V dropped 5 bases and J dropped 4 bases, with 18 bases sitting between them. The CDR3 totals 16 residues.

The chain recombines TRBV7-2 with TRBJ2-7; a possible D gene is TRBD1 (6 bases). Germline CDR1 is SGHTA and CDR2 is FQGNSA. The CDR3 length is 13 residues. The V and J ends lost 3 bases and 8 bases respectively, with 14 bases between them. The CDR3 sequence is CASSFGTSAKQYF. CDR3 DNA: TGTGCCAGCAGCTTCGGGACATCGGCCAAGCAGTACTTC.

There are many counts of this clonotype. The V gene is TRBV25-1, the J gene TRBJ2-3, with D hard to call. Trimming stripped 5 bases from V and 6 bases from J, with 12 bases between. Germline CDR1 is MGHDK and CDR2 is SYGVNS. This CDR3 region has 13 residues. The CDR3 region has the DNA TGTGCCAGCAGTCTCCCGGCCCCCGATACGCAGTATTTT. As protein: CASSLPAPDTQYF. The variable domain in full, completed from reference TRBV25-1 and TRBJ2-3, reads EADIYQTPRYLVIGTGKKITLECSQTMGHDKMYWYQQDPGMELHLIHYSYGVNSTEKGDLSSESTVSRIRTEHFPLTLESARPSHTSQYLCASSLPAPDTQYFGPGTRLTVL.

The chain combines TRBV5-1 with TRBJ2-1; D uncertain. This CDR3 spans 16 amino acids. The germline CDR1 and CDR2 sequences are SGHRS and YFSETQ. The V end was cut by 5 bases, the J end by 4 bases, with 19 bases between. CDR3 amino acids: CASSSLGYTGYNEQFF. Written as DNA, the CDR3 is TGCGCCAGCAGTTCACTCGGGTACACTGGGTACAATGAGCAGTTCTTC.

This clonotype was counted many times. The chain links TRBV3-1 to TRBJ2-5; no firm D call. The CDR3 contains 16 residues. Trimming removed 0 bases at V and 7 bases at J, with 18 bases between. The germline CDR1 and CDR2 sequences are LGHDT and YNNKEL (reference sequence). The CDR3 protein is CASSQEATIDPGTQYF. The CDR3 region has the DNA TGTGCCAGCAGCCAAGAGGCTACCATCGACCCCGGGACCCAGTACTTC.

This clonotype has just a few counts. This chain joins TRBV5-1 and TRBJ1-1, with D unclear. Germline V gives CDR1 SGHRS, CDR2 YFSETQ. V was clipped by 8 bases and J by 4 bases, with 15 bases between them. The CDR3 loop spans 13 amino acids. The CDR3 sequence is CASSPNWVTEAFF. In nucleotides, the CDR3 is TGCGCCAGTAGTCCGAATTGGGTCACTGAAGCTTTCTTT.

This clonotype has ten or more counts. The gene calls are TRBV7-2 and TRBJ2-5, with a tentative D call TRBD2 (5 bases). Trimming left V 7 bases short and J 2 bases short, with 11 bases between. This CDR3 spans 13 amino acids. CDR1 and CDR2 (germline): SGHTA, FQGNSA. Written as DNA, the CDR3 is TGTGCCAGCATGAGGGCGAGGCAAGAGACCCAGTACTTC. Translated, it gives CASMRARQETQYF.

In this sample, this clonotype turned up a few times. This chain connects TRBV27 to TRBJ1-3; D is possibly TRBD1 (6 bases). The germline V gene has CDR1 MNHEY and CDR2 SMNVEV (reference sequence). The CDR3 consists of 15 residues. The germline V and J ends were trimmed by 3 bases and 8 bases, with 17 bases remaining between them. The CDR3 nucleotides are TGTGCCAGCAGTTTTAGGGCAGGGGCGGCGGACACCATATATTTT. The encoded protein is CASSFRAGAADTIYF.

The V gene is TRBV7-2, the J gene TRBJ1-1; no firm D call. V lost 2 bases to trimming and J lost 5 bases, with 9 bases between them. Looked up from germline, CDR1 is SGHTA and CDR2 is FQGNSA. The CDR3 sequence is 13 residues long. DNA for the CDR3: TGTGCCAGCAGCTTATTTCGTGAGACTGAAGCTTTCTTT. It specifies CASSLFRETEAFF.

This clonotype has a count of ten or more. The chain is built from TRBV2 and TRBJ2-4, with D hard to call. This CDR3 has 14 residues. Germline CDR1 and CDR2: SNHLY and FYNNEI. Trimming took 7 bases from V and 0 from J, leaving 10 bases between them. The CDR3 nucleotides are TGTGCCAGCAATCCAGAGCTAGCCAAAAACATTCAGTACTTC. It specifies CASNPELAKNIQYF.

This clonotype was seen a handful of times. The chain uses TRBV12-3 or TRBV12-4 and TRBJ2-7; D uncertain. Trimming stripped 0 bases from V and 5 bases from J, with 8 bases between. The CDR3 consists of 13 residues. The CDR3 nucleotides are TGTGCCAGCAGTTTAGCCAGGTACCACGAGCAGTACTTC. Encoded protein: CASSLARYHEQYF.